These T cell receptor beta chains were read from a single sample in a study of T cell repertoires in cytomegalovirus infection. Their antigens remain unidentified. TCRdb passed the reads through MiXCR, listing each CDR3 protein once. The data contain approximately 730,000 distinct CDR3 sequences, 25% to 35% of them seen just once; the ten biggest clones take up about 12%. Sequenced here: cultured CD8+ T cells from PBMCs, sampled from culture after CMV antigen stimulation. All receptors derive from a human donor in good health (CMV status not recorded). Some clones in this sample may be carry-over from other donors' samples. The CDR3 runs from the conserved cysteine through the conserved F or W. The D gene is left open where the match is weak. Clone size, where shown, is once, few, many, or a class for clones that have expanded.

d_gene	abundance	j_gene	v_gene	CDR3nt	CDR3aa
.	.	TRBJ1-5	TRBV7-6	TGTGCCAGCAGCCCATCGGGTCCCGTGGGGACCCAGCATTTT	CASSPSGPVGTQHF
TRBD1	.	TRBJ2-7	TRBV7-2	TGTGCCAGCAGCATCGCCGGGACAGGTCTTTTCCAGTACTTC	CASSIAGTGLFQYF
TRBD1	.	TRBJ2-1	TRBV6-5	TGTGCCAGCAGTTACTCATGGACAGGGAGGATAATGCATGAGCAGTTCTTC	CASSYSWTGRIMHEQFF
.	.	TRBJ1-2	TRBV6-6	TGTGCCAGCAGTAGCTACAGTCACGGCTACACCTTC	CASSSYSHGYTF
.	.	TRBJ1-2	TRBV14	TGTGCCAGCAGCCAAGCGTCGACGGAGGGCTACACCTTC	CASSQASTEGYTF
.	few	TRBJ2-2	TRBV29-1	TGCAGCGTTGAAGAGTCGGGGAACGGGGAGCTGTTTTTT	CSVEESGNGELFF
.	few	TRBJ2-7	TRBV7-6	TGTGCCAGCAGCCCTTCTCATGACAGGACCTACGAGCAGTACTTC	CASSPSHDRTYEQYF
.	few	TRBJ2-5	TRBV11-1	TGTGCCAGCAGCCAAGGGACCTCCCCCGGCTTCCAAGAGACCCAGTACTTC	CASSQGTSPGFQETQYF
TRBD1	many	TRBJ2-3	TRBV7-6	TGTGCCAGCAGCTTAGGGGACAGGATCGGGGATACGCAGTATTTT	CASSLGDRIGDTQYF
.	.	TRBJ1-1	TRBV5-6	TGTGCCAGCAGCTTTGGCAAAGGGGCTTTCTTT	CASSFGKGAFF
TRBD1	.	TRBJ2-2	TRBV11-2	TGTGCCAGCAGTGGGACAGGGGACAGGACCGGGGAGCTGTTTTTT	CASSGTGDRTGELFF
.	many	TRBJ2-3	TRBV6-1	TGTGCCAGCACCCAGAGCTACAAGGATACGCAGTATTTT	CASTQSYKDTQYF
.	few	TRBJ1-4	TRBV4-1	TGCGCCAGCAGCCAAGGAGCAGGGGCTGAAAAACTGTTTTTT	CASSQGAGAEKLFF
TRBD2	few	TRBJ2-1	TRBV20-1	TGCAGTGCTAGACGGTCTAGCGGACGCAATGAGCAGTTCTTC	CSARRSSGRNEQFF
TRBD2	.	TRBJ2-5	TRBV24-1	TGTGCCACCAGTGACCCCAGCGGGGGAGAGACCCAGTACTTC	CATSDPSGGETQYF
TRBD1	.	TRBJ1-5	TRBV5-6	TGTGCCAGCAGCCCAGGAAAGGGGGCAAGGTCACAGCATTTT	CASSPGKGARSQHF
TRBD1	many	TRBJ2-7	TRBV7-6	TGTGCCAGCAGCTTAGGTTCCGGGACAGGGGCCGAGCAGTACTTC	CASSLGSGTGAEQYF
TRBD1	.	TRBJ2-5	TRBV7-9	TGTGCCAGCAGCCTATGGACAGGGGTAGAGGTGACCCAGTACTTC	CASSLWTGVEVTQYF
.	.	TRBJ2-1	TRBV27	TGTGCCAGCAGTCCCGGGCTTTTGGGCGATGAGCAGTTCTTC	CASSPGLLGDEQFF
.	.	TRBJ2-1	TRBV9	TGTGCCAGCAGCCCCAAGACAGGATACAATGAGCAGTTCTTC	CASSPKTGYNEQFF
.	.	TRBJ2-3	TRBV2	TGTGCCAGCAAACAACAGGGCTCTAGCACAGATACGCAGTATTTT	CASKQQGSSTDTQYF
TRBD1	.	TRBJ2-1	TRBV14	TGTGCCAGCAGCCATGGGACAGGGGCGTACAATGAGCAGTTCTTC	CASSHGTGAYNEQFF